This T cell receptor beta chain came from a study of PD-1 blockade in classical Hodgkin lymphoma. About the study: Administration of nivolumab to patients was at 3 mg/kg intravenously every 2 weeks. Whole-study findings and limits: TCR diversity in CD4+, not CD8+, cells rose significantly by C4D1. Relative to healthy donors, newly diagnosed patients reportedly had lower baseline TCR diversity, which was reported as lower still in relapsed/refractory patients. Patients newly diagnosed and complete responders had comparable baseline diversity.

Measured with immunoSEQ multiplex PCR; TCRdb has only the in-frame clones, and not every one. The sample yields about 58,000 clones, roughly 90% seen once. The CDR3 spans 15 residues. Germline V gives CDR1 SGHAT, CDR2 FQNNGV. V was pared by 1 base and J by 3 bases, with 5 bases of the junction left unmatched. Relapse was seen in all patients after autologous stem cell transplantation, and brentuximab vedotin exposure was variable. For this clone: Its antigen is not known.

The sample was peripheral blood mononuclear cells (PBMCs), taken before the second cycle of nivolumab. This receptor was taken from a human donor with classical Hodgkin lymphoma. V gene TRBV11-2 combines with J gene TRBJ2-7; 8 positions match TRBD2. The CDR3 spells CASSLGLAGYYEQYF. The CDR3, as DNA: TGTGCCAGCAGCTTAGGGCTAGCGGGTTACTACGAGCAGTACTTC.